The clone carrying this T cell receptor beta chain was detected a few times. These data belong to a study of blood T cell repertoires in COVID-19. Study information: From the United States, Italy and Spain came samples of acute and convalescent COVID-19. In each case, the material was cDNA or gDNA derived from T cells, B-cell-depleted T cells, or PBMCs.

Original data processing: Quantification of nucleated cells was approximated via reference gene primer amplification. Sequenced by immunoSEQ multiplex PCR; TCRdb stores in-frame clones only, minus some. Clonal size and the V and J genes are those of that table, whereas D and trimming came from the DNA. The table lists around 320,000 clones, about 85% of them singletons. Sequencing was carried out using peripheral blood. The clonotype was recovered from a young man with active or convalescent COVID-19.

The CDR3 DNA sequence: TGTGCCAGCAGTTCGCTACACAGGGGGGCCACTGAAGCTTTCTTT. It is translated as CASSSLHRGATEAFF. This chain links TRBV27 with TRBJ1-1, with TRBD1 identical over 8 bases. Germline CDR1 is MNHEY and CDR2 is SMNVEV (reference sequence). The CDR3 contains 15 residues. V lost 4 bases to trimming and J lost 4 bases; unmatched junction nucleotides: 8.